This TCR beta chain emerged from a study of blood T cell repertoires in COVID-19. Study information: Spain, Italy and the United States supplied samples that represented acute and convalescent COVID-19. The analysed material was cDNA or gDNA that came from T cells, B-cell-depleted T cells, or PBMCs.

Per the germline V gene, CDR1 is LNHNV and CDR2 is YYDKDF (reference sequence). CDR3 length: 14 amino acids. Deletions cut 1 base from V and 3 bases from J, with 8 bases between. TCRdb's table, derived via immunoSEQ multiplex PCR, lists solely in-frame clones and lacks some. The sample contains around 100,000 clones, 88% of which appear only once. This TCR derives from a human donor in a cohort sampled during active COVID-19. The chain recombines TRBV15 with TRBJ2-3; D might be TRBD2 (5 bases). The sample comprised peripheral blood. The CDR3: CATSRGRGTDTQYF. The CDR3 DNA is TGTGCCACCAGCAGAGGGAGAGGGACAGATACGCAGTATTTT.